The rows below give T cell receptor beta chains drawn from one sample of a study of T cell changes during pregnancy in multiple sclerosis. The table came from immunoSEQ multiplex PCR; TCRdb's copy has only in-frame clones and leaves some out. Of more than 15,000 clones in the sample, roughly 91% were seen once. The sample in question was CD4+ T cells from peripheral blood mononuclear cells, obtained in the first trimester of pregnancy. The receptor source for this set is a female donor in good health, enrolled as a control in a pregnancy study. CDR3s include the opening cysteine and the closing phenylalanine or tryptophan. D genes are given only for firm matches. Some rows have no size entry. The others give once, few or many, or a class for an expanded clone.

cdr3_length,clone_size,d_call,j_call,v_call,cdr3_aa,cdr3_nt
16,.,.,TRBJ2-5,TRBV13,CASSLTGRGPQETQYF,TGTGCCAGCAGCTTAACCGGCAGGGGCCCTCAAGAGACCCAGTACTTC
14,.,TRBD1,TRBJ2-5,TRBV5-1,CASSSGQGQETQYF,TGCGCCAGCAGCTCCGGACAGGGCCAAGAGACCCAGTACTTC
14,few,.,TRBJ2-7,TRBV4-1,CASSQGATDYEQYF,TGCGCCAGCAGCCAGGGGGCGACCGACTACGAGCAGTACTTC
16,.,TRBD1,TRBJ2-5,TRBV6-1,CASSESGTGVGETQYF,TGTGCCAGCAGTGAATCTGGGACAGGGGTAGGCGAGACCCAGTACTTC
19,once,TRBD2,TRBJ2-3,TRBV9,CASSVGGSGGAPHTDTQYF,TGTGCCAGCAGCGTAGGGGGTAGCGGGGGGGCCCCCCACACAGATACGCAGTATTTT
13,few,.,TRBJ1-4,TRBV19,CASSDRFNEKLFF,TGTGCCAGTTCTGACAGGTTTAATGAAAAACTGTTTTTT
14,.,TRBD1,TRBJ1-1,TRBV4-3,CASSLYRGGTEAFF,TGCGCCAGCAGCCTGTACAGGGGGGGGACTGAAGCTTTCTTT
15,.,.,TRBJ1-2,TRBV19,CASSLNPPLDYGYTF,TGTGCCAGTAGTCTAAACCCCCCGCTAGACTATGGCTACACCTTC
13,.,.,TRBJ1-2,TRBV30,CAWSVGSNYGYTF,TGTGCCTGGAGTGTAGGGAGTAACTATGGCTACACCTTC
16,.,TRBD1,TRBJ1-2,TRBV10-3,CAIRRTGGNTNYGYTF,TGTGCCATCAGGAGGACAGGGGGAAATACGAACTATGGCTACACCTTC
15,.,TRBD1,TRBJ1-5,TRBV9,CASSAGQGSNQPQHF,TGTGCCAGCAGCGCAGGACAGGGGAGCAATCAGCCCCAGCATTTT
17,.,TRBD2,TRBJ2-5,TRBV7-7,CASSGEPGLAGKETQYF,TGTGCTAGCAGCGGCGAACCGGGACTAGCGGGGAAAGAGACCCAGTACTTC
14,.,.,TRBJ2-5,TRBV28,CASSDFLARETQYF,TGTGCCAGCAGCGATTTTCTGGCCAGAGAGACCCAGTACTTC
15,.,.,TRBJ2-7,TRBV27,CASSLTGVLTYEQYF,TGTGCCAGCAGTTTAACGGGGGTCCTAACCTACGAGCAGTACTTC
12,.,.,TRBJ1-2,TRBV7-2,CASSSQGNGYTF,TGTGCCAGCAGCTCCCAGGGTAATGGCTACACCTTC
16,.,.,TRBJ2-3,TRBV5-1,CASSLVLASSTDTQYF,TGCGCCAGCAGCTTGGTCCTAGCGTCTAGCACAGATACGCAGTATTTT
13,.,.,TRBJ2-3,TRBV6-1,CASWSRITDTQYF,TGTGCCAGCTGGTCGCGGATCACAGATACGCAGTATTTT
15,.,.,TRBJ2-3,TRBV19,CASSDGGTGTDTQYF,TGTGCCAGTAGTGACGGAGGGACAGGCACAGATACGCAGTATTTT
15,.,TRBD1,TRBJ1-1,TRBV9,CASSPGGQSFTEAFF,TGTGCCAGCAGCCCCGGGGGACAGTCGTTCACTGAAGCTTTCTTT
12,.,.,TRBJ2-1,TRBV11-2,CASSSSGSEQFF,TGTGCCAGCAGCTCGAGCGGATCGGAGCAGTTCTTC
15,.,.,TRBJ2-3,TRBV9,CASSVDTPLTDTQYF,TGTGCCAGCAGCGTAGATACACCCTTGACAGATACGCAGTATTTT
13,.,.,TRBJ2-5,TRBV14,CASSQGGAETQYF,TGTGCCAGCAGCCAGGGGGGAGCAGAGACCCAGTACTTC
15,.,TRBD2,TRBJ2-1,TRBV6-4,CASSVKLAGESEQFF,TGTGCCAGCAGTGTGAAGCTAGCGGGAGAATCTGAGCAGTTCTTC
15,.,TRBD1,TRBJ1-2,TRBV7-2,CASSRAGDRGYGYTF,TGTGCCAGCAGCCGCGCGGGGGACAGGGGCTATGGCTACACCTTC
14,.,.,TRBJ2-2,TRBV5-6,CASSFRGGTGELFF,TGTGCCAGCAGCTTCAGGGGTGGGACCGGGGAGCTGTTTTTT
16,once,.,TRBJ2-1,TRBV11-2,CASSLAASFGGNEQFF,TGTGCCAGCAGCTTAGCGGCTAGCTTCGGGGGCAATGAGCAGTTCTTC
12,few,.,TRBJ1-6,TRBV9,CASAMPGSPLHF,TGTGCCAGCGCAATGCCCGGTTCACCCCTCCACTTT
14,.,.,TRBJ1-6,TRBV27,CASSMAGYGSPLHF,TGTGCCAGCAGCATGGCCGGGTACGGGTCACCCCTCCACTTT
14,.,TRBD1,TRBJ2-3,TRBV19,CAPIGDRSTDTQYF,TGTGCCCCAATAGGGGACAGGAGCACAGATACGCAGTATTTT
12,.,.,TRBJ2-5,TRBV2,CASSPGYETQYF,TGTGCCAGCAGTCCAGGGTACGAGACCCAGTACTTC
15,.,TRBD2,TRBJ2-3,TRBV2,CASSGTSVRTDTQYF,TGTGCCAGCAGCGGTACTAGCGTCCGCACAGATACGCAGTATTTT
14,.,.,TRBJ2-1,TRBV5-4,CASSFGGSYNEQFF,TGTGCCAGCAGCTTTGGCGGATCCTACAATGAGCAGTTCTTC
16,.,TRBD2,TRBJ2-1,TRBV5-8,CASSFTGTSGLNEQFF,TGTGCCAGCAGCTTTACCGGGACTAGCGGGTTAAATGAGCAGTTCTTC
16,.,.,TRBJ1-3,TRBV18,CASSPSPGGYGNTIYF,TGTGCCAGCTCACCGTCACCGGGAGGCTACGGAAACACCATATATTTT
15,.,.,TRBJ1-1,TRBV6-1,CASREEGGFDTEAFF,TGTGCCAGCAGGGAGGAAGGGGGTTTTGACACTGAAGCTTTCTTT
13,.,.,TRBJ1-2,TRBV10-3,CAITEGTFYGYTF,TGTGCCATCACTGAAGGGACATTTTATGGCTACACCTTC
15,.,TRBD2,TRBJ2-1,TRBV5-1,CASSLGTSGYNEQFF,TGCGCCAGCAGCTTAGGTACTAGCGGGTACAATGAGCAGTTCTTC
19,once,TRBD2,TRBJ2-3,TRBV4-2,CASSQDPHRGSGGPDTQYF,TGTGCCAGCAGCCAAGATCCGCATCGGGGTAGCGGGGGCCCAGATACGCAGTATTTT
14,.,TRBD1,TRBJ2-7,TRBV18,CASSRDRGIYEQYF,TGTGCCAGCTCCCGCGACAGGGGGATCTACGAGCAGTACTTC
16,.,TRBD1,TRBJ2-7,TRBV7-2,CASSLAQGVIPYEQYF,TGTGCCAGCAGCTTAGCGCAGGGGGTAATACCCTACGAGCAGTACTTC
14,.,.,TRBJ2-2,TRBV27,CASSLGRAVGELFF,TGTGCCAGCAGTTTGGGCAGGGCGGTCGGGGAGCTGTTTTTT
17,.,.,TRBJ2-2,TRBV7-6,CASSPNPMGANTGELFF,TGTGCCAGCAGCCCAAACCCGATGGGCGCGAACACCGGGGAGCTGTTTTTT
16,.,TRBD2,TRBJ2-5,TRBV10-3,CAISDRVAGGPETQYF,TGTGCCATCAGTGATCGGGTAGCGGGGGGGCCGGAGACCCAGTACTTC
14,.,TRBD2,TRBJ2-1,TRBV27,CASSRRLAGGEQFF,TGTGCCAGCAGCCGCCGACTAGCGGGAGGTGAGCAGTTCTTC
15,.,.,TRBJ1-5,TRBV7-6,CASSLEGRSNQPQHF,TGTGCCAGCAGCTTAGAAGGGAGAAGCAATCAGCCCCAGCATTTT
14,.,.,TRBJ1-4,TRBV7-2,CASSSVQFNEKLFF,TGTGCCAGCAGCAGCGTTCAGTTTAATGAAAAACTGTTTTTT
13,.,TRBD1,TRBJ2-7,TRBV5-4,CASSFDRGYEQYF,TGTGCCAGCAGCTTCGACAGGGGATACGAGCAGTACTTC
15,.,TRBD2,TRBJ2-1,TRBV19,CASSTGTSGKDEQFF,TGTGCCAGTAGTACCGGGACTAGCGGGAAGGATGAGCAGTTCTTC
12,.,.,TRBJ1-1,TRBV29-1,CSVRDSLTEAFF,TGCAGCGTTCGAGACAGCCTCACTGAAGCTTTCTTT
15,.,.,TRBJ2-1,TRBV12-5,CASGHTPVSYNEQFF,TGTGCTAGTGGTCATACTCCCGTCTCCTACAATGAGCAGTTCTTC
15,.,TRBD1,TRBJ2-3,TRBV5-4,CASSPGTGFTDTQYF,TGTGCCAGCAGCCCCGGGACAGGGTTCACAGATACGCAGTATTTT
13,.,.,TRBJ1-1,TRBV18,CASSLPIEAEAFF,TGTGCCAGCTCACTTCCCATAGAGGCCGAAGCTTTCTTT
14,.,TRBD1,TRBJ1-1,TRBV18,CASSPDRGGTEAFF,TGTGCCAGCTCACCTGACAGGGGAGGGACTGAAGCTTTCTTT